The entry below describes one TCR beta chain. No antigen is known for it. The sample is drawn from a study of shared clonotypes between healthy human individuals. Study context: A couple of women and a few men aged 18 to 49 served as donors. General observations from the study: Among the subsets, naive ones generally showed larger estimated richness than memory ones. The generation probabilities recorded for non-shared clonotypes fell below those of clonotypes shared by all four donors.

The authors' processing: Junction-only immunoSEQ sequences carried no quality scores, so filtering differed. Repertoires were generated with immunoSEQ multiplex PCR, while TCRdb's copy carries only in-frame clones and drops some. V and J calls and clone size are as listed in that table; D and trimming were resolved from the DNA. The sample yields some 1.5 million clones, under 99% seen once. The sequence was collected from a man younger than 40 in good health. The sample comprised naive CD4+ T cells sorted from blood. The subset is: CD45RA+ positively selected.

CDR3: CASSAAGGSSYEQYF. In DNA, the CDR3 is TGTGCCAGCTCAGCGGCGGGAGGGAGCTCCTACGAGCAGTACTTC. The chain carries TRBV18 and TRBJ2-7; 9 bases are shared with TRBD2. Germline trimming cut 5 bases from V and 0 bases from J; bases unmatched to any gene: 5. This CDR3 spans 15 amino acids. Germline-derived CDR1 and CDR2 are KGHSH and LQKENI.